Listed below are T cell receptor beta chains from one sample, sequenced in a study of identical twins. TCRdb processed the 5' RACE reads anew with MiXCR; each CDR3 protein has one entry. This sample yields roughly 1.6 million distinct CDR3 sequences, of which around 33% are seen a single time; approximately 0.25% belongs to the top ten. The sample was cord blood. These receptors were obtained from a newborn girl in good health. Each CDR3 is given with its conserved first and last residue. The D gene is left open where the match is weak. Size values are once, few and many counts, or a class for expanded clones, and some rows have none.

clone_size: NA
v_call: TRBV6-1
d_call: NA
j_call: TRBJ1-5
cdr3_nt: TGTGCCAGCAGTGAAGCTCCCCCGGGACAAGGTAATCAGCCCCAGCATTTT
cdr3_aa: CASSEAPPGQGNQPQHF

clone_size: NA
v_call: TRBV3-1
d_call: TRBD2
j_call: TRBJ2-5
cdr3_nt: TGTGCCAGCAGCCAAGAGGCACTAGCGGGAAATCATTACGCGCAGTACTTC
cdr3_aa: CASSQEALAGNHYAQYF

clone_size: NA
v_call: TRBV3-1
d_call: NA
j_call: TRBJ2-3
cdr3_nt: TGTGCCAGCAGCCCCCAAGAGGGTAGCACAGATACGCAGTATTTT
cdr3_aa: CASSPQEGSTDTQYF

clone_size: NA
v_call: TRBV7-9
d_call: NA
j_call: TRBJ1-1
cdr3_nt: TGTGCCAGCAGCCGGAGGGGGTTTGGAGGCGGGACTGAAGCTTTCTTT
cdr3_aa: CASSRRGFGGGTEAFF

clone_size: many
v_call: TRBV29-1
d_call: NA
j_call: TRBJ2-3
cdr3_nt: TGCAGCGGGGACTCCTCCAACACAGATACGCAGTATTTT
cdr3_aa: CSGDSSNTDTQYF

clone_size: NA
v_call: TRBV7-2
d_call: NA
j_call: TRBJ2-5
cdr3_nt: TGTGCCAGCAGCTTAGTGGCCGGTATCCTCCAAGAGACCCAGTACTTC
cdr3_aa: CASSLVAGILQETQYF

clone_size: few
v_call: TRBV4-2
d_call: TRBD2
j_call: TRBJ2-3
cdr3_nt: TGTGCCAGCAAAGTAGCGGGGAGCACAGATACGCAGTATTTT
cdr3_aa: CASKVAGSTDTQYF

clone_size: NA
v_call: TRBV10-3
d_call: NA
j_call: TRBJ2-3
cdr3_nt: TGTGCCATCAGTGAGTCGAGGGAGAGGAGGGCAGATACGCAGTATTTT
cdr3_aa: CAISESRERRADTQYF

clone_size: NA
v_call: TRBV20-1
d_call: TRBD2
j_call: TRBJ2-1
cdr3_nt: TGCAGTGCTAGAGCCTTTAGCGGGGGGGCCCCGGGTGAGCAGTTCTTC
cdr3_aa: CSARAFSGGAPGEQFF

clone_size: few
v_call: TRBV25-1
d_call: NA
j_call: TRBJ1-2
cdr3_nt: TGTGCCAGCAGTGAATTGGGCGGCTCGAACTATGGCTACACCTTC
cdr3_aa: CASSELGGSNYGYTF

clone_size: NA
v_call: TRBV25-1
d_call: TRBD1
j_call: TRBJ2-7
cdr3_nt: TGTGCCAGCAGTGAATCGGTCAGGGGGCCCTACGAGCAGTACTTC
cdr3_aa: CASSESVRGPYEQYF

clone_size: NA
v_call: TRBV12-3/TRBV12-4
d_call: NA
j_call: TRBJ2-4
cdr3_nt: TGTGCCAGCAGGCAATTGGGAGCAGCCAAAAACATTCAGTACTTC
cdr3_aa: CASRQLGAAKNIQYF

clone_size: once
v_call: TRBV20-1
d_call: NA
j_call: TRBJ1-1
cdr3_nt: TGCAGTGCCAGTCCTGACAGGAACACTGAAGCTTTCTTT
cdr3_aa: CSASPDRNTEAFF

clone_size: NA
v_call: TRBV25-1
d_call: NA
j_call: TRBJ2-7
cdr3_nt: TGTGCCAGCGGTGAGGTCTGGGAGTACGAGCAGTACTTC
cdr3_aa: CASGEVWEYEQYF

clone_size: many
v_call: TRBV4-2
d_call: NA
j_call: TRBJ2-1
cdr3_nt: TGTGCCAGCAGCCAAGTTTCGACTTCCTCCTACAATGAGCAGTTCTTC
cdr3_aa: CASSQVSTSSYNEQFF

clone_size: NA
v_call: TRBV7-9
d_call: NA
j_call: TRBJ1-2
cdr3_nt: TGTGCCAGCAGCCTGACGGACATGGGCCCTAACTATGGCTACACCTTC
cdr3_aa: CASSLTDMGPNYGYTF

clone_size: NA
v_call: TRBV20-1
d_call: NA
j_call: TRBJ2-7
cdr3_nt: TGCAGTGCTAGAACCCCTCAGGGAAGGAACGAGCAGTACTTC
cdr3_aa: CSARTPQGRNEQYF

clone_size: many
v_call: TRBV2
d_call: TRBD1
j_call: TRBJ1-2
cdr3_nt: TGTGCCAGCAGTGAATTGGGGACAGGGTTCGGCTACACCTTC
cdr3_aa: CASSELGTGFGYTF

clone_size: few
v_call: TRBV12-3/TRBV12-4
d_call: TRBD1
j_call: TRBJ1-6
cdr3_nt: TGTGCCAGCACCCGGACAGGCTCCAATTCACCCCTCCACTTT
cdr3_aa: CASTRTGSNSPLHF

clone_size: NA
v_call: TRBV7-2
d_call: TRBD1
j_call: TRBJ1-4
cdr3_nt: TGTGCCAGCAGCCCGACCCTTGGACAGGGGGCATATGAAAAACTGTTTTTT
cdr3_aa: CASSPTLGQGAYEKLFF

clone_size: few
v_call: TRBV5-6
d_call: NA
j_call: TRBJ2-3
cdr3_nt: TGTGCCAGCAGCTTGTCCCCTCTACGCACAGATACGCAGTATTTT
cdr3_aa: CASSLSPLRTDTQYF

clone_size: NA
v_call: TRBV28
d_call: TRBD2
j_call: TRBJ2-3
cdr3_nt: TGTGCCAGCAGTTCCCTTAGACTAGCGGGGGATACGCAGTATTTT
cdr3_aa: CASSSLRLAGDTQYF

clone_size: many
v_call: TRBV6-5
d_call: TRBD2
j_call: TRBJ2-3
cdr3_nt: TGTGCCAGCAGTTACCTCCTAGCGGGACTCACAGATACGCAGTATTTT
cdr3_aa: CASSYLLAGLTDTQYF

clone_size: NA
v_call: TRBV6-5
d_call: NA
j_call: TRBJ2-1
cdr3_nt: TGTGCCAGCAGTTACCCGAGACGGGAGCACAATGAGCAGTTCTTC
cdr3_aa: CASSYPRREHNEQFF

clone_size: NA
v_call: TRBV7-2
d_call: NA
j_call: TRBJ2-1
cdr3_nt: TGTGCCAGCAAGGGAGTTCTCTACAATGAGCAGTTCTTC
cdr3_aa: CASKGVLYNEQFF

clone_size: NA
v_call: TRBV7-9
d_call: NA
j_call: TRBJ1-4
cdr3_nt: TGTGCCAGCAGCCCCTTTCAAGCAACTAATGAAAAACTGTTTTTT
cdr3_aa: CASSPFQATNEKLFF

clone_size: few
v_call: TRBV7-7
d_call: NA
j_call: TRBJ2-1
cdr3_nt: TGTGCTAGCAGCCCGCTGGACTCGCTGGGAAATGAGCAGTTCTTC
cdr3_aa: CASSPLDSLGNEQFF

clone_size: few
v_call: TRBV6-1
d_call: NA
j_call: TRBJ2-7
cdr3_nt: TGTGCCAGCAGTGAAGACCTAGGAGGGTCATGGGCCTACGAGCAGTACTTC
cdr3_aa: CASSEDLGGSWAYEQYF